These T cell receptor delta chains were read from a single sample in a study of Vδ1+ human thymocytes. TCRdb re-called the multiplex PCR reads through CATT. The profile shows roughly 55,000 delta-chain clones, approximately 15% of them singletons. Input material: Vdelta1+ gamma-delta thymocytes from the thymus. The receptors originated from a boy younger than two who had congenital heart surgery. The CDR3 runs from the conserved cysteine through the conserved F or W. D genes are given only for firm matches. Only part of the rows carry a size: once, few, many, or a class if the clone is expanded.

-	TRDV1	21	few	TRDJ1	CALGETSGMYWDRDYTDKLIF	TGTGCTCTTGGGGAAACTTCGGGTATGTACTGGGACCGGGACTACACCGATAAACTCATCTTT
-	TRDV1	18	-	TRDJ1	CALGERGGEFWYTDKLIF	TGTGCTCTTGGGGAACGAGGGGGGGAGTTCTGGTACACCGATAAACTCATCTTT
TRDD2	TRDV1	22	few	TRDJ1	CALGESQGLGGLPPISCDKLIF	TGTGCTCTTGGGGAAAGCCAAGGCCTTGGTGGCCTTCCTCCTATTTCTTGTGATAAACTCATCTTT
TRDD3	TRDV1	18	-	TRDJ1	CALGEFQEGILGTDKLIF	TGTGCTCTTGGGGAGTTCCAGGAGGGGATACTAGGCACCGATAAACTCATCTTT
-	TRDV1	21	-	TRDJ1	CALGAPSYGVLGATYTDKLIF	TGTGCTCTTGGGGCACCTTCCTACGGTGTACTGGGGGCCACGTACACCGATAAACTCATCTTT
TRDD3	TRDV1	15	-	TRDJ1	CALGEPQGDTNKLIF	TGTGCTCTTGGGGAACCACAGGGGGATACTAATAAACTCATCTTT
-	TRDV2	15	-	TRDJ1	CACGIGGYTHDKLIF	TGTGCCTGTGGGATCGGAGGATACACCCACGATAAACTCATCTTT
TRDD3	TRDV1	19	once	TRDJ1	CALGESYSCTGGYGDKLIF	TGTGCTCTTGGGGAGTCCTACTCCTGTACTGGGGGATACGGCGATAAACTCATCTTT
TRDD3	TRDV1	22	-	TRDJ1	CALGGPAFPRTGGPLYTDKLIF	TGTGCTCTTGGGGGACCGGCCTTCCCCCGTACTGGGGGACCTCTGTACACCGATAAACTCATCTTT
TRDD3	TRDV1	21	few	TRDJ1	CALGELIRSPWGTWYTDKLIF	TGTGCTCTTGGGGAACTAATCCGCAGTCCCTGGGGGACCTGGTACACCGATAAACTCATCTTT
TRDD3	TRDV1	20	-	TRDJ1	CALGEVRPSWGIIVTDKLIF	TGTGCTCTTGGGGAAGTAAGGCCATCCTGGGGGATAATTGTCACCGATAAACTCATCTTT